Presented here are 27 T cell receptor beta chains from one specimen sequenced in a study of naive CD8 T cells in extremely preterm neonates. Findings and limits, study-wide: Preterm infants showed shorter CDR3s, fewer N additions and less trimming than older groups.

Their antigens remain unidentified. TCRdb's copy holds only in-frame clones and misses some; the assay was immunoSEQ multiplex PCR. The profile shows 21,000 or so clones, about 91% of them singletons. Preterm samples came from extremely preterm deliveries at roughly 22-29 weeks. The sequenced sample was naive CD8+ T cells from cord blood. The receptors shown here come from a boy who was born preterm.

The J gene is TRBJ1-2, the V gene TRBV4-1, with TRBD1 matching over 11 bases. CDR3 length equals 15 residues. Germline V gene sequence: CDR1 MGHRA, CDR2 YSYEKL. J lost 2 bases, V lost 1 base, and 0 bases had no gene match. CDR3 protein: CASSQGTGGNYGYTF. The CDR3 coding sequence is TGCGCCAGCAGCCAAGGGACAGGGGGCAACTATGGCTACACCTTC.

The chain combines TRBV9 with TRBJ2-5; TRBD1 matches at 8 bases. In germline, CDR1 is SGDLS, CDR2 YYNGEE. The CDR3 is 14 residues long. With 1 base clipped from V and 4 bases from J, the junction kept 3 bases outside the gene matches. The CDR3 sequence is CASSVQGARETQYF. CDR3 nucleotides: TGTGCCAGCAGCGTACAGGGGGCGCGAGAGACCCAGTACTTC.

The CDR3 sequence is CAWSVAGYNEQFF. The CDR3 coding sequence is TGTGCCTGGAGTGTAGCGGGGTACAATGAGCAGTTCTTC. The chain uses TRBV30 and TRBJ2-1, with 7 bases that match TRBD2. The CDR3 spans 13 residues. V shed 0 bases and J 4 bases; nucleotides not matched to a gene: 0. The germline V gene encodes CDR1 GTSNPN and CDR2 SVGIG (reference sequence).

V and J are TRBV23-1 and TRBJ1-2; 8 bases are a match to TRBD1. TRBV23-1 is an ORF; its function is uncertain. Trimming took 6 bases from V and 6 from J; bases not matched to a gene: 9. This CDR3 comprises 14 residues. CDR3 bases: TGCGCCAGCAGAATACAAGCAGGGGGCGATGGCTACACCTTC. This gives the protein CASRIQAGGDGYTF.

Note on this clone: Different DNA sequences within this sample yield the same CDR3. The CDR3 loop is CASSIGYEQYF. The CDR3 coding sequence is TGTGCCAGTAGTATTGGCTACGAGCAGTACTTC. The rearrangement links TRBV19 to TRBJ2-7; no clear D gene. Deletions cut 3 bases from V and 3 bases from J, with 3 bases between. Germline CDR1 LNHDA, CDR2 SQIVND (reference sequence). The CDR3 has 11 amino acids.

V and J are TRBV7-2 and TRBJ1-2; D may be TRBD1 (6 bases). The CDR3 loop spans 13 amino acids. Trimming removed 4 bases at V and 0 bases at J, with 6 bases between. CDR1 SGHTA and CDR2 FQGNSA come from the germline V gene. This CDR3 reads CASSWDTNYGYTF. DNA of the CDR3: TGTGCCAGCAGCTGGGACACTAACTATGGCTACACCTTC.

The rearrangement links TRBV10-3 to TRBJ1-1; TRBD1 matches at 7 bases. CDR1 ENHRY and CDR2 SYGVKD come from the germline V gene. V lost 6 bases to trimming and J lost 0 bases; unmatched junction nucleotides: 7. The CDR3 has 15 amino acids. The CDR3 DNA follows: TGTGCCATCAGAGTGACAGGGTTTTTGAACACTGAAGCTTTCTTT. Its protein product is CAIRVTGFLNTEAFF.

V gene TRBV4-1 combines with J gene TRBJ2-7, with D uncertain. V shed 0 bases and J shed 3 bases, with 6 bases lying between them. The CDR3 length is 13 residues. CDR1 and CDR2 from the germline V gene are MGHRA and YSYEKL. The chain's CDR3 is CASSQDKYYEQYF. The DNA for the CDR3 is TGCGCCAGCAGCCAAGATAAGTACTACGAGCAGTACTTC.

The chain uses TRBV4-1 and TRBJ2-1, with TRBD2 matching 11 bases. V lost 5 bases and J lost 3; bases outside the gene matches: 3. Germline CDR1 MGHRA, CDR2 YSYEKL. The CDR3 length is 15 residues. The CDR3 loop is CASSLLAGGYNEQFF. Here the CDR3 DNA reads TGCGCCAGCAGCTTGCTAGCGGGGGGCTACAATGAGCAGTTCTTC.

V gene TRBV7-6 combines with J gene TRBJ1-2; D ambiguous. CDR3 length equals 13 residues. V lost 5 bases, J lost 3 bases, and 10 bases lay in between. Germline assignment: CDR1 SGHVS and CDR2 FNYEAQ. CDR3 sequence (DNA): TGTGCCAGCAGCCCTGATGGGCACTATGGCTACACCTTC. Amino acids: CASSPDGHYGYTF.

The V call is TRBV9, the J call TRBJ1-2; the D is unclear. V was shortened by 3 bases and J by 0 bases, with 0 bases between the two germline ends. Germline V lookup: CDR1 SGDLS, CDR2 YYNGEE. CDR3 length equals 11 residues. Written as DNA, the CDR3 is TGTGCCAGCAGCGCTAACTATGGCTACACCTTC. Translation: CASSANYGYTF.

This clone has just a few counts. V gene TRBV4-1 combines with J gene TRBJ1-2; 10 bases are shared with TRBD1. This CDR3 spans 15 amino acids. The germline V gene has CDR1 MGHRA and CDR2 YSYEKL. V shed 1 base and J 4 bases; nucleotides not matched to a gene: 3. This chain's CDR3 is CASSQGRTGGYGYTF. The CDR3 bases are TGCGCCAGCAGCCAAGGCAGGACAGGGGGCTATGGCTACACCTTC.

This clone was counted only a few times. The rearrangement uses TRBV19 and TRBJ1-2, with D possibly matching TRBD1 (5 bases). Germline V gene lookup returns CDR1 LNHDA and CDR2 SQIVND (reference sequence). The CDR3 extends over 12 amino acids. Trimming cost V 3 bases and J 3 bases, with 5 bases left between them. The CDR3 region is CASSMGHYGYTF. In DNA form, the CDR3 reads TGTGCCAGTAGTATGGGACACTATGGCTACACCTTC.

In regard to this clone: Other nucleotide sequences from this sample produce the same CDR3. The chain uses TRBV27 and TRBJ2-1; the D call may be TRBD1 or TRBD2 (5 bases each). Germline CDR1 and CDR2: MNHEY and SMNVEV (reference sequence). The CDR3 covers 12 residues. Trimming stripped 2 bases from V and 6 bases from J, with 5 bases between. CDR3 residues: CASSLGGNEQFF. The CDR3 nucleotides read TGTGCCAGCAGTTTAGGGGGCAATGAGCAGTTCTTC.

J is TRBJ1-3 and V is TRBV5-1; tentatively, D is TRBD1 (6 bases). This CDR3 is built from 15 residues. Germline lookup yields CDR1 SGHRS and CDR2 YFSETQ. The ends were cut back, 0 bases at V and 0 bases at J, with 7 bases in the middle. DNA for the CDR3: TGCGCCAGCAGCTTGGCGGACAGCTCTGGAAACACCATATATTTT. This sequence encodes CASSLADSSGNTIYF. The whole variable domain, remainder taken from reference TRBV5-1 and TRBJ1-3, is KAGVTQTPRYLIKTRGQQVTLSCSPISGHRSVSWYQQTPGQGLQFLFEYFSETQRNKGNFPGRFSGRQFSNSRSEMNVSTLELGDSALYLCASSLADSSGNTIYFGEGSWLTVV.

The chain joins TRBV5-1 to TRBJ1-2; TRBD1 matches 8 bases. This CDR3 comprises 12 residues. Germline lookup yields CDR1 SGHRS and CDR2 YFSETQ. After removal of 4 bases from V and 5 bases from J, the junction contained 1 base not matched to a gene. In DNA form, the CDR3 reads TGCGCCAGCAGCCGGGACAGGTATGGCTACACCTTC. Protein: CASSRDRYGYTF.

The genes are TRBV28 and TRBJ2-1, with TRBD2 as a possible D gene (5 bases). Per germline, CDR1 MDHEN and CDR2 SYDVKM. This CDR3 is 13 amino acids long. V shed 4 bases and J shed 10 bases, with 14 bases lying between them. CDR3 sequence: CASSSHPRGEQFF. DNA of the CDR3: TGTGCCAGCAGTTCACACCCTAGAGGGGAGCAGTTCTTC.

V usage is TRBV11-2 and J usage is TRBJ1-2; D is unresolved. The CDR3 consists of 13 residues. Germline CDR1 is SGHAT and CDR2 is FQNNGV. The ends were cut back, 1 base at V and 3 bases at J, with 6 bases in the middle. CDR3 sequence reads: CASSLVRDYGYTF. DNA of the CDR3: TGTGCCAGCAGCTTAGTAAGGGACTATGGCTACACCTTC.

The chain has TRBV12-5 and TRBJ2-1, with 8 bases that match TRBD1. This CDR3 has 13 amino acids. The J segment lost 6 bases and the V segment lost 2 bases, leaving 0 bases of the junction unmatched. The germline V gene has CDR1 LGHNT and CDR2 FRNRAP. As DNA, the CDR3 is TGTGCTAGTGGTTTGACAGGGGGCAATGAGCAGTTCTTC. As protein: CASGLTGGNEQFF. Filled out from reference TRBV12-5 and TRBJ2-1, the complete variable domain reads DARVTQTPRHKVTEMGQEVTMRCQPILGHNTVFWYRQTMMQGLELLAYFRNRAPLDDSGMPKDRFSAEMPDATLATLKIQPSEPRDSAVYFCASGLTGGNEQFFGPGTRLTVL.

This chain links TRBV2 with TRBJ2-5; tentative D call: TRBD1 (5 bases). The CDR3 is 13 residues long. Germline CDR1 and CDR2: SNHLY and FYNNEI. V lost 2 bases to trimming and J lost 2 bases, with 6 bases between them. The CDR3, as DNA: TGTGCCAGCAGTGAAAGGACACAAGAGACCCAGTACTTC. Residues: CASSERTQETQYF.

CDR3 amino acids: CASSWGQEAFF. The CDR3 DNA follows: TGTGCCAGTAGTTGGGGACAGGAAGCTTTCTTT. The V gene is TRBV19, the J gene TRBJ1-1, with 7 bases fitting TRBD1. The CDR3 runs to 11 residues. The V and J ends lost 5 bases and 8 bases, in that order; junction bases with no gene match: 2. Germline CDR1 LNHDA, CDR2 SQIVND (reference sequence).

This chain links TRBV4-1 with TRBJ1-1; possible D gene TRBD1, 5 bases. CDR3 length: 14 residues. The V gene lost 0 bases and the J gene lost 3 bases, with 8 bases spanning the gap. CDR1 and CDR2 from the germline V gene are MGHRA and YSYEKL. The CDR3 sequence is CASSQDFRDTEAFF. DNA for the CDR3: TGCGCCAGCAGCCAAGATTTCAGGGACACTGAAGCTTTCTTT.

A single count supports this clone. The rearrangement links TRBV29-1 to TRBJ2-5, with no clear D. CDR1 is SQVTM and CDR2 is ANQGSEA in the germline V gene. This CDR3 has 14 residues. Trimming pared 3 bases from V and 0 bases from J, leaving 11 bases between. The CDR3 region is CSVDFLGYQETQYF. Here the CDR3 DNA reads TGCAGCGTTGACTTCCTCGGGTACCAAGAGACCCAGTACTTC.

V gene TRBV2 combines with J gene TRBJ2-1; 12 nucleotides line up with TRBD2. CDR1 is SNHLY, CDR2 FYNNEI, per germline. V shed 6 bases and J 0 bases; nucleotides not matched to a gene: 0. This CDR3 comprises 15 residues. This CDR3 reads CASRTSGSSYNEQFF. The CDR3 region has the DNA TGTGCCAGCAGGACTAGCGGGAGCTCCTACAATGAGCAGTTCTTC.

CDR3 residues: CASSTGTGGNEQFF. CDR3 sequence (DNA): TGTGCCAGTAGTACCGGGACAGGGGGCAATGAGCAGTTCTTC. The gene calls are TRBV19 and TRBJ2-1; 11 positions match TRBD1. After removal of 4 bases from V and 6 bases from J, the junction contained 2 bases not matched to a gene. CDR1 is LNHDA and CDR2 is SQIVND in the germline V gene (reference sequence). The CDR3 sequence is 14 residues long.

As to this clone: This sample includes further DNA sequences coding for the same CDR3. The genes are TRBV9 and TRBJ2-3; D is undetermined. This CDR3 is 12 amino acids long. Germline CDR1 and CDR2: SGDLS and YYNGEE. The germline V and J ends were trimmed by 0 bases and 1 base, with 0 bases remaining between them. The CDR3 spells CASSVGTDTQYF. The DNA for the CDR3 is TGTGCCAGCAGCGTAGGCACAGATACGCAGTATTTT.

The rearrangement uses TRBV7-2 and TRBJ2-7, with D hard to call. Between the trimmed V and J ends, which lost 5 bases and 0 bases, there was a span of 5 bases. The CDR3 length is 12 residues. Germline-derived CDR1 and CDR2 are SGHTA and FQGNSA. Here the CDR3 DNA reads TGTGCCAGCAGCATCAGCTCCTACGAGCAGTACTTC. Translation: CASSISSYEQYF.